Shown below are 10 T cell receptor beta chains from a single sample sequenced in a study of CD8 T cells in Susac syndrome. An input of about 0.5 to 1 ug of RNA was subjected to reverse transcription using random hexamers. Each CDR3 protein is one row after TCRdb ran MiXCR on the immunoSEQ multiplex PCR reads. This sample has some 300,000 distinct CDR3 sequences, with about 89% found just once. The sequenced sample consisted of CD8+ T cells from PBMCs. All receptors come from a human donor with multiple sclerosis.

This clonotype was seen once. Here the CDR3 reads CASSTPPSTEAFF. The CDR3 DNA reads TGTGCCAGCAGTACCCCCCCGAGCACTGAAGCTTTCTTT. The chain links TRBV6-2 or TRBV6-3 to TRBJ1-1; D remains ambiguous. Germline CDR1 reads MNHEY; CDR2 reads SVGEGT. The CDR3 length is 13 residues. Trimming removed 5 bases from V and 4 bases from J, with 11 bases in between.

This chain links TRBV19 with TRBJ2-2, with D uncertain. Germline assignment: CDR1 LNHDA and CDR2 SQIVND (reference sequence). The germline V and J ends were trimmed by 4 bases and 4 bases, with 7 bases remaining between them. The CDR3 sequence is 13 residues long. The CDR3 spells CASSKDLTGELFF. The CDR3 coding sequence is TGTGCCAGTAGTAAGGACCTCACCGGGGAGCTGTTTTTT.

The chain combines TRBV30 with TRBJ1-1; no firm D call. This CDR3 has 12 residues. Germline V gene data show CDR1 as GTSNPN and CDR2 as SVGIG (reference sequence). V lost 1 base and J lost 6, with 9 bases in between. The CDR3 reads CAWSGEGPEAFF. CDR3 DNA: TGTGCCTGGAGTGGAGAAGGCCCTGAAGCTTTCTTT.

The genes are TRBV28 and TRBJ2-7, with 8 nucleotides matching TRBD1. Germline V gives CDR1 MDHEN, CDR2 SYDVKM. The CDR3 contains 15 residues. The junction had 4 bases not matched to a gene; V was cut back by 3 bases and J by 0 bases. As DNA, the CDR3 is TGTGCCAGCAGTTTCAGGGGGCACTCCTCCTACGAGCAGTACTTC. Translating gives CASSFRGHSSYEQYF. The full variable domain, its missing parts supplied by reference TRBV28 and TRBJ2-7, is DVKVTQSSRYLVKRTGEKVFLECVQDMDHENMFWYRQDPGLGLRLIYFSYDVKMKEKGDIPEGYSVSREKKERFSLILESASTNQTSMYLCASSFRGHSSYEQYFGPGTRLTVT.

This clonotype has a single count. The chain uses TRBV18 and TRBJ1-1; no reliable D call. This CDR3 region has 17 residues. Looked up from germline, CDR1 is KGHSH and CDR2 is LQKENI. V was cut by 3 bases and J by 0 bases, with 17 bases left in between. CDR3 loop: CASSPPLGVFLNTEAFF. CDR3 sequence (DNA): TGTGCCAGCTCACCCCCCCTCGGGGTTTTCTTGAACACTGAAGCTTTCTTT.

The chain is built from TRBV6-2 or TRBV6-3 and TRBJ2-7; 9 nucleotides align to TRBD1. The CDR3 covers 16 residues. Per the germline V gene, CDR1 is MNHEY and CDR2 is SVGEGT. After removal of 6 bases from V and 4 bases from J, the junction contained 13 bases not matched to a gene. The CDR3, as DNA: TGTGCCAGCAGGACGCGACCCGGGACAGGGCAATACGAGCAGTACTTC. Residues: CASRTRPGTGQYEQYF.

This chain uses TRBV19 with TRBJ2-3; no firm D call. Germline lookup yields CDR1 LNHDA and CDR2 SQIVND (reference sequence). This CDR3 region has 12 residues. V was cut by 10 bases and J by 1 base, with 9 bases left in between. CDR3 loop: CATSTGTDTQYF. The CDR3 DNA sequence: TGTGCCACCTCGACCGGCACAGATACGCAGTATTTT. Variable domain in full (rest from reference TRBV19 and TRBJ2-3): DGGITQSPKYLFRKEGQNVTLSCEQNLNHDAMYWYRQDPGQGLRLIYYSQIVNDFQKGDIAEGYSVSREKKESFPLTVTSAQKNPTAFYLCATSTGTDTQYFGPGTRLTVL.

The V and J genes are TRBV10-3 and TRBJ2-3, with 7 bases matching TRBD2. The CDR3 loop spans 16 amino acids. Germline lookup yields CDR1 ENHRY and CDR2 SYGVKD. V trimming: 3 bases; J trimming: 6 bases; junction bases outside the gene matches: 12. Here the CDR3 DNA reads TGTGCCATCAGTGATAGAGGGCGGGAGAACCCCGATACGCAGTATTTT. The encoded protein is CAISDRGRENPDTQYF.

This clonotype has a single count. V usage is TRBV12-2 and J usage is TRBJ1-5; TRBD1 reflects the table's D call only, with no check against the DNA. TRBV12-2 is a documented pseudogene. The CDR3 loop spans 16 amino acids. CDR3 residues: CASRLDRDLNNQPQHF. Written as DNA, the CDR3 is TGTGCAAGTCGCCTCGACAGGGACCTTAACAATCAGCCCCAGCATTTT.

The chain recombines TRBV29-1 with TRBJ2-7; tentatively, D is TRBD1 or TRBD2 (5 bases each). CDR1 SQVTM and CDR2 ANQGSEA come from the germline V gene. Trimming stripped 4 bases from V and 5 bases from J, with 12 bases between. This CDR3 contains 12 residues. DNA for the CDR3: TGCAGCGTTGGCGCAGGGACGCACGAGCAGTACTTC. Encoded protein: CSVGAGTHEQYF.